This TCR beta chain was obtained from a study of blood T cell repertoires in COVID-19. Study-level background: Sites in the United States, Italy and Spain provided acute and convalescent COVID-19 samples. T cells, B-cell-depleted T cells, or PBMCs provided the cDNA or gDNA that served as material.

Original methodology: By means of reference gene primer amplification, nucleated cell counts were estimated. Data came from immunoSEQ multiplex PCR; TCRdb stores just in-frame clones and leaves some out. Clonal size and the V and J genes are those of that table, whereas D and trimming came from the DNA. The table has about 200,000 clones, about 88% seen once; the top ten hold approximately 5.5%. The V and J ends lost 5 bases and 10 bases respectively, with 5 bases between them. There are 10 residues in the CDR3. Per germline, CDR1 MDHEN and CDR2 SYDVKM. The sequencing sample was made of peripheral blood. The chain has TRBV28 and TRBJ1-4; D not certain. The clonotype was recovered from a man aged 35-49 years with active or convalescent COVID-19. CDR3 bases: TGTGCCAGCAGTGAGGGAAAACTGTTTTTT. This encodes CASSEGKLFF.